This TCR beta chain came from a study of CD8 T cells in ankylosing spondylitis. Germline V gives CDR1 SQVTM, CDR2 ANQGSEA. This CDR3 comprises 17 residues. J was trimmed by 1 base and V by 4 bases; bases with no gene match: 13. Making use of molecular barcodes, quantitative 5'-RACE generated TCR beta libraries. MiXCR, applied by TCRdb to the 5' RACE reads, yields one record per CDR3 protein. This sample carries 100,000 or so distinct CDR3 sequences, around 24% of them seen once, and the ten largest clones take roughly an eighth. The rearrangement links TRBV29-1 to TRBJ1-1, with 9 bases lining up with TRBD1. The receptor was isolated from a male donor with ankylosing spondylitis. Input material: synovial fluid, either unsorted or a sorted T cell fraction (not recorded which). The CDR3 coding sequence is TGCAGCGTTGGCCGCCCACCGGGACAGGGAGAGAACACTGAAGCTTTCTTT. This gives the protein CSVGRPPGQGENTEAFF.